In this sample, the clone carrying this TCR beta chain turned up once. At the DNA level, this CDR3 is encoded by other sequences in the same sample as well. This sample stems from a study of blood T cell repertoires in COVID-19. The repertoire was sequenced with immunoSEQ multiplex PCR; TCRdb's copy has only in-frame clones and lacks some. The data hold tens of thousands of clones, with approximately 78% observed a single time. Sequenced material: peripheral blood. The receptor was isolated from a human donor in a cohort sampled during active or convalescent COVID-19.

The CDR3 region has the DNA TGTGCCAGCTCCGGGACAGAACAAGAGACCCAGTACTTC. This sequence encodes CASSGTEQETQYF. The chain combines TRBV7-9 with TRBJ2-5, with 7 bases aligning to TRBD1. This CDR3 contains 13 residues. Trimming at V came to 8 bases and at J to 2 bases, leaving 5 bases not matched to a gene. Per the germline V gene, CDR1 is SEHNR and CDR2 is FQNEAQ (reference sequence).